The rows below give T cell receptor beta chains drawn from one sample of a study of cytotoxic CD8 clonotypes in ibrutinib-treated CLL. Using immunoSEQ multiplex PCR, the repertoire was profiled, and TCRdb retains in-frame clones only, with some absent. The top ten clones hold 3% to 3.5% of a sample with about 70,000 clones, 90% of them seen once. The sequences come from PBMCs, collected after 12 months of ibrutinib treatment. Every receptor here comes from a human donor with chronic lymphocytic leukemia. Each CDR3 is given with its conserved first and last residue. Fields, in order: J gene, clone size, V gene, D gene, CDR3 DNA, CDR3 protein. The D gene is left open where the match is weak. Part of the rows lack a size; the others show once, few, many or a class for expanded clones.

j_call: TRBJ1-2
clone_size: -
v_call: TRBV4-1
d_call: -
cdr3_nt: TGCGCCAGCAGCCACCCAATCCGCGGTGCTAACTATGGCTACACCTTC
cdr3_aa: CASSHPIRGANYGYTF

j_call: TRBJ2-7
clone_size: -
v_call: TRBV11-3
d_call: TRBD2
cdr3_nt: TGTGCCAGCAGATTGACTAGCGGGAGCTCCTACGAGCAGTACTTC
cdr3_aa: CASRLTSGSSYEQYF

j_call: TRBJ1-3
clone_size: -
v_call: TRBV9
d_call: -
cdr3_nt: TGTGCCAGCAGCGCCGAGGGGAACACCATATATTTT
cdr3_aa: CASSAEGNTIYF

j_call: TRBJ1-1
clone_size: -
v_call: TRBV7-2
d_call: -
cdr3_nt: TGTGCCAGCAGCAATCATGCAGGGCTGAACACTGAAGCTTTCTTT
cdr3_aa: CASSNHAGLNTEAFF

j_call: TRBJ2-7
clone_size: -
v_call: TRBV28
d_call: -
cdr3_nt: TGTGCCAGCAGTTCCCCCGACAGGTGGGGCGAGCAGTACTTC
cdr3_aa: CASSSPDRWGEQYF

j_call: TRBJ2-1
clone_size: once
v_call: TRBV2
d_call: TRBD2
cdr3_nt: TGTGCCAGCGAAGAGCGGGAGGTTTACAATGAGCAGTTCTTC
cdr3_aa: CASEEREVYNEQFF

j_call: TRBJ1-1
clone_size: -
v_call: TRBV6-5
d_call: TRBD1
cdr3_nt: TGTGCCAGCAGTTACATTTTACAGGGGAGGGCTTTCTTT
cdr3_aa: CASSYILQGRAFF

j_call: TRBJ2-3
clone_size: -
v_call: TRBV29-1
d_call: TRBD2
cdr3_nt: TGCAGCGTTCCGGGGGGTAGCGGCACAGATACGCAGTATTTT
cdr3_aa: CSVPGGSGTDTQYF

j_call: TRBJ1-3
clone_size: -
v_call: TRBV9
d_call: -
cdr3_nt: TGTGCCAGCAGCGGGCCCAATCACGCCCCCCGTTTGATCAGGGACTCTGGAAACACCATATATTTT
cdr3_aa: CASSGPNHAPRLIRDSGNTIYF

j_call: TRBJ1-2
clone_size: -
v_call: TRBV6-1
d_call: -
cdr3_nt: TGTGCCAGCAGTGAATCGGGGGGGACCTATGGCTACACCTTC
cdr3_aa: CASSESGGTYGYTF

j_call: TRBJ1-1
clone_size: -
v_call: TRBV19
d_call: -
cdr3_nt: TGTGCCAGTAGTATGCAGGGGCTGAACACTGAAGCTTTCTTT
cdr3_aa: CASSMQGLNTEAFF

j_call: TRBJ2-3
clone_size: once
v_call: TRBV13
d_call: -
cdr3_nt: TGTGCCAGCAGCGCTAGGGCTAGACCAGGGACAGATACGCAGTATTTT
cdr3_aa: CASSARARPGTDTQYF

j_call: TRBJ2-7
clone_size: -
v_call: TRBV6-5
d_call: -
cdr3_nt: TGTGCCAGCAGAAAGACAAACTCCTACGAGCAGTACTTC
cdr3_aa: CASRKTNSYEQYF

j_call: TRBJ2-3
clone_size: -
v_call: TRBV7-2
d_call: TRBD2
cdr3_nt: TGTGCCAGCAGCGCCCCCGGGACTAGCGGGAGAGGAACAGATACGCAGTATTTT
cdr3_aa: CASSAPGTSGRGTDTQYF

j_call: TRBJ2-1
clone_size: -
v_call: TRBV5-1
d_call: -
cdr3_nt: TGCGCCAGCAGCTTGGAGCCAGCCCTCACCTACAATGAGCAGTTCTTC
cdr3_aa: CASSLEPALTYNEQFF

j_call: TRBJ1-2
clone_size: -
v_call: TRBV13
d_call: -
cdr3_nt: TGTGCCAGCAGCCGGGGCTATGGCTACACCTTC
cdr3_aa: CASSRGYGYTF

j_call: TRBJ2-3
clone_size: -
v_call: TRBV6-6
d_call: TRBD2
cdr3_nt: TGTGCCAGCAGTTACCGGGCGGGAGCAGCAGATACGCAGTATTTT
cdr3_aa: CASSYRAGAADTQYF

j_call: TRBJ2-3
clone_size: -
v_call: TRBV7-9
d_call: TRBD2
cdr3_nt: TGTGCCAGCAGCCCCTCGGGGGGACTGCAACGGGATACGCAGTATTTT
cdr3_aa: CASSPSGGLQRDTQYF

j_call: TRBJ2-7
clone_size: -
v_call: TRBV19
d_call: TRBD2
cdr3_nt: TGTGCCAGTAGTCCCCGACTAGCGGGGGGTCTTGGCTCCTACGAGCAGTACTTC
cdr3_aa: CASSPRLAGGLGSYEQYF

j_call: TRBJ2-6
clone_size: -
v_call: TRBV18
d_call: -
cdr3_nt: TGTGCCAGCTCCCAGATCCGGGGCTCTGGGGCCAACGTCCTGACTTTC
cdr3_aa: CASSQIRGSGANVLTF

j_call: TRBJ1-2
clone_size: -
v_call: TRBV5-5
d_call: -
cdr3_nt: TGTGCCAGCAGCTTGTTGGGTACCTATGGCTACACCTTC
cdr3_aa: CASSLLGTYGYTF

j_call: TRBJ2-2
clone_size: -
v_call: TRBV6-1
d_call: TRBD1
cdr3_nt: TGTGCCACCGAACTAACAGGGGGATTGGCCGGGGAGCTGTTTTTT
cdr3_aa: CATELTGGLAGELFF

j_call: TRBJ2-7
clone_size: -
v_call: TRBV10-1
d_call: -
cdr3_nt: TGCGCCAGCAGTGAGTCGGGGGTTTACGAGCAGTACTTC
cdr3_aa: CASSESGVYEQYF

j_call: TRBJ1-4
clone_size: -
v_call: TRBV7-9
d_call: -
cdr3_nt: TGTGCCAGCAGCATCGAAGAGGGCTTGGGTGAAAAACTGTTTTTT
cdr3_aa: CASSIEEGLGEKLFF

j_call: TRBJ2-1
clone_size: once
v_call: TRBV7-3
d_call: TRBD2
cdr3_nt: TGTGCCAGCAGCTATGGGACTAGCGAATACAATGAGCAGTTCTTC
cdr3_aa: CASSYGTSEYNEQFF

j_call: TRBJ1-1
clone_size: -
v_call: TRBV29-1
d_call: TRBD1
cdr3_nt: TGCAGCGTTGGGGGACAGGGGGTCACTGAAGCTTTCTTT
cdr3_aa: CSVGGQGVTEAFF

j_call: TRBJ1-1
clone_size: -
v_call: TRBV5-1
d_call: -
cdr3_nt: TGCGCCAGCAGCTTGGCGGGACCGAATGAAGCTTTCTTT
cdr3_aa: CASSLAGPNEAFF

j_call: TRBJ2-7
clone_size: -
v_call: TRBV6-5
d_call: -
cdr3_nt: TGTGCCAGCAGCTACGGTTACTACGAGCAGTACTTC
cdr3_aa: CASSYGYYEQYF

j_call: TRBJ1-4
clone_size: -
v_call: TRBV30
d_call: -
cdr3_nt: TGTGCCTGGGGACAGTCAACTAATGAAAAACTGTTTTTT
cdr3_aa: CAWGQSTNEKLFF

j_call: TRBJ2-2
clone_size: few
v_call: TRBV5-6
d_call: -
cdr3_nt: TGTGCCAGCAGCTTGGTTTTGGCTCTCGGCGCCGGGGAGCTGTTTTTT
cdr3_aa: CASSLVLALGAGELFF

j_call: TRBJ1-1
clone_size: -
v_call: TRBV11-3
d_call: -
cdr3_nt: TGTGCCAGCAGCTCACCAAGGAACACTGAAGCTTTCTTT
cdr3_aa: CASSSPRNTEAFF

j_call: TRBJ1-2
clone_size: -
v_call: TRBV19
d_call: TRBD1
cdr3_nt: TGTGCCAGTAGTGGTCCCAGGGGGCTGGATGGCTACACCTTC
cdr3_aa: CASSGPRGLDGYTF

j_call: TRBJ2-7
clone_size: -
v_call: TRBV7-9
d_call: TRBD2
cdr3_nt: TGTGCCAGCAGCGCGGGACTAGCGGGAGGGGCCTCCTACGAGCAGTACTTC
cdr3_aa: CASSAGLAGGASYEQYF

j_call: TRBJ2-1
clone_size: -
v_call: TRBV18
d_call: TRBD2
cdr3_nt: TGTGCCAGCTCACCACGGGCGGGGGGCCTTGTGGATGAGCAGTTCTTC
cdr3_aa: CASSPRAGGLVDEQFF

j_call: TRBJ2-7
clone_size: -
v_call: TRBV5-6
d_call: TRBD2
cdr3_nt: TGTGCCAGCAGCTTGGGCCTAGCGGGGCCACTCTCCTACGAGCAGTACTTC
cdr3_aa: CASSLGLAGPLSYEQYF

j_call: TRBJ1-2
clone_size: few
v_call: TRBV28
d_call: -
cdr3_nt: TGTGCCAGTCGAACCCTAGGGTCCGGGACCTTC
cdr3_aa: CASRTLGSGTF

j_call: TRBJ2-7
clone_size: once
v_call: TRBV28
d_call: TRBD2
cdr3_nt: TGTGCCAGCAGCGAAGCGGGAGTTTCGGACGAGCAGTACTTC
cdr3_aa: CASSEAGVSDEQYF

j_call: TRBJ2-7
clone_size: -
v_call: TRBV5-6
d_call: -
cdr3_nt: TGTGCCAGCAGCTTAGGGGGTATTAAATACGAGCAGTACTTC
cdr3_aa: CASSLGGIKYEQYF

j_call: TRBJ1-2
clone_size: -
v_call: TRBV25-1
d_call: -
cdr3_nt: TGTGCCAGCAGTGAATATTTTCCGGCGGCAGGTTATGGCTACACCTTC
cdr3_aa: CASSEYFPAAGYGYTF

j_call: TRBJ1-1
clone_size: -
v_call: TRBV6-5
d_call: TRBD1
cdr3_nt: TGTGCCAGCAGTGACGACAGGGACACTGAAGCTTTCTTT
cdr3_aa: CASSDDRDTEAFF